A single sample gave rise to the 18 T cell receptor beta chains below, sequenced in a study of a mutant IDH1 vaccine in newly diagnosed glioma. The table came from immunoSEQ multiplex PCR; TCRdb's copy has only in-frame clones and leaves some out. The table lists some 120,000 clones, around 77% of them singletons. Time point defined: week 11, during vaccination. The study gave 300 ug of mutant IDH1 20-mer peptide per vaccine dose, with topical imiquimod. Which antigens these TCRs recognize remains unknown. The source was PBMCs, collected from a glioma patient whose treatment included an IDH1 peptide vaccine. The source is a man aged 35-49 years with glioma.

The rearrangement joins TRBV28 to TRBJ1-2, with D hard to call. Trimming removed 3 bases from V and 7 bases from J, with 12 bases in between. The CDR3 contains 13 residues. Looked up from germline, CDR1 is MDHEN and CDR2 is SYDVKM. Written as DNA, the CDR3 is TGTGCCAGCAGTTTGGGAAGGGTCCTTGGCTACACCTTC. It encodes CASSLGRVLGYTF.

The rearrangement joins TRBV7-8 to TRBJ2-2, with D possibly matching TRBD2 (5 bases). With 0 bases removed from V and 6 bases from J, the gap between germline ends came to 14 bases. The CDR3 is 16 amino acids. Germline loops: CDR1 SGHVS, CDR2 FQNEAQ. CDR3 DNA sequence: TGTGCCAGCAGCTTAGCGCTCTCCATGAGGGCCGGGGAGCTGTTTTTT. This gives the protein CASSLALSMRAGELFF.

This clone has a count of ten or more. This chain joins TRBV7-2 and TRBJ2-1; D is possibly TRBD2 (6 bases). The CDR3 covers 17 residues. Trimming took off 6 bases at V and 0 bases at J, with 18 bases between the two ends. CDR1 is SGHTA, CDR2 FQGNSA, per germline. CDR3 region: CASRDLLATSSYNEQFF. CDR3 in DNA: TGTGCCAGCAGGGATCTACTAGCTACCAGCTCCTACAATGAGCAGTTCTTC.

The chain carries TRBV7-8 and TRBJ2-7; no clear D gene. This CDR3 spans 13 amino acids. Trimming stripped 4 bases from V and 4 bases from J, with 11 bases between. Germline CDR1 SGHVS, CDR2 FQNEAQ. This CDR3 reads CASSSLDLYEQYF. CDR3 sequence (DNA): TGTGCCAGCAGCTCCTTAGACTTGTACGAGCAGTACTTC.

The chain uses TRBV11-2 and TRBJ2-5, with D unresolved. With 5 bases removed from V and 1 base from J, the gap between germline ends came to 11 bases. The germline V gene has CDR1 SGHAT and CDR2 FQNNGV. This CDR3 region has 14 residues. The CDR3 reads CASSPQWVQETQYF. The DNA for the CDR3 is TGTGCCAGCAGCCCCCAGTGGGTCCAAGAGACCCAGTACTTC.

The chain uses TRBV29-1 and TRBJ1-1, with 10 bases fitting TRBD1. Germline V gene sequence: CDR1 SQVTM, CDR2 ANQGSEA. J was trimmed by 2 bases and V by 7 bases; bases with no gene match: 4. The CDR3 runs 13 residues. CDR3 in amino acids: CSAKTGGNTEAFF. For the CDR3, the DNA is TGCAGCGCCAAGACAGGGGGCAACACTGAAGCTTTCTTT.

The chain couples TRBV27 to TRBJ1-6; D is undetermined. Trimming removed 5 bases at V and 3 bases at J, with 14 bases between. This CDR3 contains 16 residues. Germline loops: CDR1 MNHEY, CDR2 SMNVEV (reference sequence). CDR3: CASSPSQLSYNSPLHF. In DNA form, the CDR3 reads TGTGCCAGCAGTCCAAGTCAGTTGAGCTATAATTCACCCCTCCACTTT.

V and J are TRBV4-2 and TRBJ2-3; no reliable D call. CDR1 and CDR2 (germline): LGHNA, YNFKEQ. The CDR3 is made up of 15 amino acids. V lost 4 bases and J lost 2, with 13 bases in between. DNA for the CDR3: TGTGCCAGCAGCCCCCGACTCAAATCCACAGATACGCAGTATTTT. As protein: CASSPRLKSTDTQYF.

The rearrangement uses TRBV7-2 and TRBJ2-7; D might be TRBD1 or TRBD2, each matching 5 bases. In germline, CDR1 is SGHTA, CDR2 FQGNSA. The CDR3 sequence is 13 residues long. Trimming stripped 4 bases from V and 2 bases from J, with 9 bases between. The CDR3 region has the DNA TGTGCCAGCAGCTGGGACCACACCTACGAGCAGTACTTC. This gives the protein CASSWDHTYEQYF.

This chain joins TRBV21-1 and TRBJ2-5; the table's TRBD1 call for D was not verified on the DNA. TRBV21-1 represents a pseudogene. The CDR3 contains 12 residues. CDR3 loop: CASNGTEETQYF. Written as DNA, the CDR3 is TGTGCCAGCAACGGGACAGAAGAGACCCAGTACTTC.

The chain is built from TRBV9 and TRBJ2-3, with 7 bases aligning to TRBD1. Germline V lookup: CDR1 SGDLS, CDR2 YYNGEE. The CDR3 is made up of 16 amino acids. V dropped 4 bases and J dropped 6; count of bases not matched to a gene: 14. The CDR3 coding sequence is TGTGCCAGCAGCCCCACAGGGGAAGGTGTTCTGGATACGCAGTATTTT. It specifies CASSPTGEGVLDTQYF.

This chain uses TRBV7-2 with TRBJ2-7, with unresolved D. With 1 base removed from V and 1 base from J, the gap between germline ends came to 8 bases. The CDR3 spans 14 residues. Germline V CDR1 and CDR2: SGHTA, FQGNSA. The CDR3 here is CASSLVVPSYEQYF. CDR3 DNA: TGTGCCAGCAGCTTAGTCGTCCCGTCCTACGAGCAGTACTTC.

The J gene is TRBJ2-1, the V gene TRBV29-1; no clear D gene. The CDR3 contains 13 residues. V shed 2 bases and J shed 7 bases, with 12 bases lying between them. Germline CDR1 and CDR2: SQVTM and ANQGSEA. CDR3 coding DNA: TGCAGCGTTGAAAATCCCACCGGGAATGAGCAGTTCTTC. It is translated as CSVENPTGNEQFF.

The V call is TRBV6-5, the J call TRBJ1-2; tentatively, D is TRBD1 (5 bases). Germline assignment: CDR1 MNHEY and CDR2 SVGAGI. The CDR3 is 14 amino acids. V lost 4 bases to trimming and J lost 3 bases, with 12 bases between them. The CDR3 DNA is TGTGCCAGCAGTTTTCTTTTGGGGGACTATGGCTACACCTTC. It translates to CASSFLLGDYGYTF.

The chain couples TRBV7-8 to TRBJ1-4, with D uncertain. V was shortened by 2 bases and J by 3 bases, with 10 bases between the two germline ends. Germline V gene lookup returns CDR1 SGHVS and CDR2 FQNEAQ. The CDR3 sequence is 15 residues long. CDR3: CASSLSRTPNEKLFF. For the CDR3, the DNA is TGTGCCAGCAGCTTATCCCGGACCCCTAATGAAAAACTGTTTTTT.

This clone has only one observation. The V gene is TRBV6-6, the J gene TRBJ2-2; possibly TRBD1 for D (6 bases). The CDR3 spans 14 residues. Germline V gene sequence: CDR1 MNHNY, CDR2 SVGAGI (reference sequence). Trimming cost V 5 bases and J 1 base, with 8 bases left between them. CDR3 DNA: TGTGCCAGCAGTAGGGGACAGAACACCGGGGAGCTGTTTTTT. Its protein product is CASSRGQNTGELFF.

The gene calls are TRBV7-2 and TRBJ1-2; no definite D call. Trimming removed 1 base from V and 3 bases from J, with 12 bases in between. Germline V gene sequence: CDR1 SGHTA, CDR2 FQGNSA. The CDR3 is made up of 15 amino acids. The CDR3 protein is CASSLVGDTDYGYTF. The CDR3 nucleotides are TGTGCCAGCAGCTTAGTAGGCGACACAGACTATGGCTACACCTTC.

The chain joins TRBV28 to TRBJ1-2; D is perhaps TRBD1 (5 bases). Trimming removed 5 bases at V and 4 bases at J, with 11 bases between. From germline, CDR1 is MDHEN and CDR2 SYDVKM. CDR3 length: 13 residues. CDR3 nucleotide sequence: TGTGCCAGCAGTCCGGGACCATCCTATGGCTACACCTTC. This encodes CASSPGPSYGYTF.